This TCR beta chain came from a study of CD8 T cells in ankylosing spondylitis. Generation of TCR beta libraries employed quantitative 5'-RACE incorporating molecular barcodes. TCRdb ran MiXCR on the 5' RACE reads and lists one entry per CDR3 protein. The table records some 800,000 distinct CDR3 sequences, over 9.5% of them present only once. On this clonotype itself: What it recognizes is unknown.

Per the germline V gene, CDR1 is SGHTA and CDR2 is FQGNSA. CDR3 size: 13 residues. V lost 7 bases and J 7 bases, leaving 14 bases between the germline ends. General observations from the study: Significant enrichment of disease-linked clones was reportedly seen in matched ankylosing spondylitis synovial fluid. Disease-linked clones proved CD8+ and comparatively uncommon in peripheral blood. The study identified a TCR beta motif of several highly homologous variants that appeared characteristic of ankylosing spondylitis blood.

The rearrangement joins TRBV7-2 to TRBJ1-5; D possibly corresponds to TRBD1 (6 bases). The source is a male donor with ankylosing spondylitis. Sequences were obtained from blood, either unsorted or a sorted T cell fraction (not recorded which). CDR3 DNA: TGTGCCAGCAACCTAGGGGGGGACCAGCCCCAGCATTTT. Translation: CASNLGGDQPQHF.